The next 32 T cell receptor beta chains were all read from a single sample in a study of spatial heterogeneity in lung cancer. Time point indicated: sample taken at primary tumor resection. Using its own MiXCR run on the 5' RACE reads, TCRdb lists one record per CDR3 protein. The table shows some 44,000 distinct CDR3 sequences, with about an eighth occurring only once. Here the sequenced sample was PBMCs, taken at surgery. The receptors stem from a male donor with early-stage non-small cell lung cancer.

Worth noting for this clonotype: A much larger clone lies a single base off, so this may be a read error. The V gene is TRBV2, the J gene TRBJ2-3; tentatively, D is TRBD1 (5 bases). CDR3 size: 15 residues. Germline assignment: CDR1 SNHLY and CDR2 FYNNEI. As DNA, the CDR3 is TGTACCAGCAGTGTTCCGTCCGATAGGGGCGCTACGCAGTATTTT. Residues: CTSSVPSDRGATQYF. Together with reference TRBV2 and TRBJ2-3, the CDR3 gives the full variable domain: EPEVTQTPSHQVTQMGQEVILRCVPISNHLYFYWYRQILGQKVEFLVSFYNNEISEKSEIFDDQFSVERPDGSNFTLKIRSTKLEDSAMYFCTSSVPSDRGATQYFGPGTRLTVL.

This chain joins TRBV4-3 and TRBJ2-3; D may match TRBD1 or TRBD2 (5 bases each). The ends were cut back, 0 bases at V and 3 bases at J, with 16 bases in the middle. Germline V gene data show CDR1 as LGHNA and CDR2 as YSLEER. This CDR3 contains 17 residues. CDR3 amino acids: CASSQDFRGAWTDTQYF. Written as DNA, the CDR3 is TGCGCCAGCAGCCAAGATTTCCGAGGGGCGTGGACAGATACGCAGTATTTT.

This clonotype was counted only a few times. The chain links TRBV15 to TRBJ1-1; D might be TRBD1 (6 bases). With 0 bases removed from V and 4 bases from J, the gap between germline ends came to 12 bases. Germline V lookup: CDR1 LNHNV, CDR2 YYDKDF (reference sequence). The CDR3 contains 15 residues. The CDR3 protein is CATSRDNRASTEAFF. The CDR3 DNA reads as TGTGCCACCAGCAGAGATAACAGGGCGAGCACTGAAGCTTTCTTT.

Many counts were recorded for this clonotype. The chain joins TRBV30 to TRBJ2-3; TRBD2 matches 10 bases. Germline lookup yields CDR1 GTSNPN and CDR2 SVGIG (reference sequence). With 2 bases clipped from V and 10 bases from J, the junction kept 6 bases outside the gene matches. This CDR3 is 13 amino acids long. Written as DNA, the CDR3 is TGTGCCTGGAGTCCCGGGACTAGCGCGGCGCAGTATTTT. It translates to CAWSPGTSAAQYF.

The CDR3 nucleotides read TGTGCCAGCAGTAAGTCCCACAGTGAGCAGTTCTTC. It codes for CASSKSHSEQFF. The genes are TRBV6-5 and TRBJ2-1; D is unclear. Germline lookup yields CDR1 MNHEY and CDR2 SVGAGI. This CDR3 contains 12 residues. V was pared by 5 bases and J by 9 bases, with 11 bases between.

This clonotype has just a few counts. V usage is TRBV4-2 and J usage is TRBJ1-1; D is possibly TRBD1 (5 bases). There are 16 residues in the CDR3. Germline assignment: CDR1 LGHNA and CDR2 YNFKEQ. V was clipped by 4 bases and J by 1 base, with 16 bases between them. The CDR3 here is CASSPRGQTANTEAFF. DNA for the CDR3: TGTGCCAGCAGCCCTAGGGGCCAGACAGCGAACACTGAAGCTTTCTTT.

This clonotype was found a few times. The chain recombines TRBV6-5 with TRBJ1-2; 8 nucleotides line up with TRBD1. Germline V CDR1 and CDR2: MNHEY, SVGAGI. This CDR3 has 15 amino acids. V was clipped by 4 bases and J by 1 base; unmatched bases: 5. The CDR3 sequence is CASSFGQGINYGYTF. The DNA of the CDR3 is TGTGCCAGCAGTTTCGGACAGGGAATTAACTATGGCTACACCTTC.

This clonotype appeared a few times. V and J are TRBV20-1 and TRBJ2-3, with TRBD1 identical over 9 bases. CDR1 and CDR2 (germline): DFQATT, SNEGSKA (reference sequence). The length of the CDR3 is 15 residues. Unmatched junction bases numbered 4, after V lost 3 bases and J lost 0 bases. The CDR3: CSASGGTGSTDTQYF. The CDR3 bases are TGCAGTGCTAGTGGGGGGACAGGGAGCACAGATACGCAGTATTTT.

The V call is TRBV28, the J call TRBJ2-7; a possible D gene is TRBD1 (5 bases). Germline CDR1 and CDR2: MDHEN and SYDVKM. The CDR3 length is 13 residues. The V and J ends lost 3 bases and 2 bases respectively, with 8 bases between them. The CDR3 protein is CASSLGQTYEQYF. As DNA, the CDR3 is TGTGCCAGCAGTTTGGGGCAAACCTACGAGCAGTACTTC.

Only a few counts were recorded for this clonotype. V usage is TRBV20-1 and J usage is TRBJ2-3; possible D gene TRBD1, 6 bases. CDR1 DFQATT and CDR2 SNEGSKA come from the germline V gene (reference sequence). The ends were cut back, 7 bases at V and 6 bases at J, with 20 bases in the middle. The CDR3 contains 14 residues. The CDR3 protein is CSVPYRVGWDTQYF. The DNA for the CDR3 is TGCAGTGTCCCGTACAGGGTGGGATGGGATACGCAGTATTTT.

This clonotype was detected a few times. The J gene is TRBJ2-3, the V gene TRBV24-1; perhaps TRBD2 as D (5 bases). The CDR3 is made up of 15 amino acids. Germline CDR1 is KGHDR and CDR2 is SFDVKD. V was cut by 4 bases and J by 5 bases, with 15 bases left in between. The CDR3 loop is CATSDPTGGGDTQYF. The CDR3 nucleotides read TGTGCCACCAGTGACCCTACCGGAGGTGGAGATACGCAGTATTTT.

This clonotype was counted between two and nine times. V usage is TRBV2 and J usage is TRBJ1-2; D is ambiguous. The V end lost 7 bases, the J end lost 10 bases, and 22 bases lay between the germline ends. This CDR3 is built from 14 residues. Germline CDR1 is SNHLY and CDR2 is FYNNEI. The CDR3 nucleotides are TGTGCCAGCACCCAAGCTGAGGTGTTTAAGGCCTACACCTTC. Protein sequence: CASTQAEVFKAYTF.

The chain is built from TRBV7-9 and TRBJ2-3, with 7 positions matching TRBD2. V shed 3 bases, J shed 9 bases, and the junction held 3 bases outside the gene matches. The CDR3 is 12 residues long. CDR1 is SEHNR and CDR2 is FQNEAQ in the germline V gene (reference sequence). CDR3 sequence reads: CASSLGGGTQYF. The DNA for the CDR3 is TGTGCCAGCAGCTTGGGCGGGGGAACGCAGTATTTT.

The chain recombines TRBV28 with TRBJ2-7, with 7 bases fitting TRBD2. The germline V gene encodes CDR1 MDHEN and CDR2 SYDVKM. This CDR3 is 16 amino acids long. Trimming took 3 bases from V and 0 from J; bases not matched to a gene: 8. The CDR3 DNA reads as TGTGCCAGCAGTTTTAATTTAGCGGGCCTCTCCTACGAGCAGTACTTC. Translation gives CASSFNLAGLSYEQYF. The complete variable domain, with remaining parts taken from reference TRBV28 and TRBJ2-7, reads DVKVTQSSRYLVKRTGEKVFLECVQDMDHENMFWYRQDPGLGLRLIYFSYDVKMKEKGDIPEGYSVSREKKERFSLILESASTNQTSMYLCASSFNLAGLSYEQYFGPGTRLTVT.

This clonotype was counted between two and nine times. CDR3 nucleotide sequence: TGCAGTGCCTCAGGGTGGGGAAGGTACAATGAGCAGTTCTTC. Protein sequence: CSASGWGRYNEQFF. The chain employs TRBV20-1 and TRBJ2-1, with a possible D match to TRBD1 (5 bases). This CDR3 is 14 amino acids long. Germline values: CDR1 DFQATT, CDR2 SNEGSKA (reference sequence). Trimming removed 6 bases from V and 4 bases from J, with 16 bases in between.

The CDR3 region has the DNA TGTGCCAGCAGCGTAGAAGGGAACTACAATGAGCAGTTCTTC. Translating it yields CASSVEGNYNEQFF. The chain is built from TRBV9 and TRBJ2-1; D unclear. The V gene lost 0 bases and the J gene lost 3 bases, with 7 bases spanning the gap. CDR1 and CDR2 from the germline V gene are SGDLS and YYNGEE. The CDR3 covers 14 residues.

In its sample, this clonotype was seen many times. The chain has TRBV11-1 and TRBJ1-2; D is unclear. Trimming removed 5 bases at V and 5 bases at J, with 9 bases between. The CDR3 is 12 amino acids. Germline V gene sequence: CDR1 SGHAT, CDR2 FQDESV (reference sequence). The CDR3 loop reads CASSPDGYGYTF. Written as DNA, the CDR3 is TGTGCCAGCAGCCCGGACGGATATGGCTACACCTTC.

The V call is TRBV20-1, the J call TRBJ1-2, with D maybe TRBD1 (6 bases). V lost 0 bases and J lost 5, with 16 bases in between. Germline V lookup: CDR1 DFQATT, CDR2 SNEGSKA (reference sequence). The CDR3 loop spans 15 amino acids. The CDR3: CSARDRNRVAYGYTF. CDR3 DNA sequence: TGCAGTGCTAGAGATCGCAACAGGGTTGCTTATGGCTACACCTTC.

The table lists this clonotype with many counts. V gene TRBV7-8 combines with J gene TRBJ2-1; no firm D call. The germline V gene encodes CDR1 SGHVS and CDR2 FQNEAQ. The CDR3 is made up of 15 amino acids. V was trimmed by 5 bases and J by 8 bases, leaving 19 bases between them. The CDR3 loop is CASSRNRNFRDEQFF. The CDR3 nucleotides are TGTGCCAGCAGCAGAAACCGAAACTTTAGGGATGAGCAGTTCTTC.

V gene TRBV10-3 combines with J gene TRBJ1-6; no reliable D call. The V gene's germline CDR1 is ENHRY and CDR2 SYGVKD. Deletions cut 2 bases from V and 0 bases from J, with 8 bases between. This CDR3 has 16 residues. DNA of the CDR3: TGTGCCATCAGTGAGAGAAGCAGCTCCTATAATTCACCCCTCCACTTT. Encoded protein: CAISERSSSYNSPLHF.

This chain connects TRBV5-1 to TRBJ1-2; 8 nucleotides align to TRBD1. The CDR3 length is 13 residues. V shed 4 bases, J shed 6 bases, and the junction held 5 bases outside the gene matches. Germline lookup yields CDR1 SGHRS and CDR2 YFSETQ. The CDR3 spells CASSLGQGDGYTF. The CDR3 nucleotides are TGCGCCAGCAGCCTCGGACAGGGTGATGGCTACACCTTC. The full variable domain, with the rest looked up from reference TRBV5-1 and TRBJ1-2, is KAGVTQTPRYLIKTRGQQVTLSCSPISGHRSVSWYQQTPGQGLQFLFEYFSETQRNKGNFPGRFSGRQFSNSRSEMNVSTLELGDSALYLCASSLGQGDGYTFGSGTRLTVV.

This clonotype was seen a handful of times. The rearrangement links TRBV28 to TRBJ2-1, with 10 bases fitting TRBD1. This CDR3 is built from 15 residues. The germline CDR1 and CDR2 sequences are MDHEN and SYDVKM. With 8 bases clipped from V and 4 bases from J, the junction kept 8 bases outside the gene matches. The CDR3 nucleotides read TGTGCCAGCTACGACGGGACAGGGGCTTACAATGAGCAGTTCTTC. Protein product: CASYDGTGAYNEQFF.

The chain combines TRBV7-2 with TRBJ2-5; 7 bases map to TRBD2. J lost 1 base, V lost 7 bases, and 6 bases had no gene match. There are 14 residues in the CDR3. Germline values: CDR1 SGHTA, CDR2 FQGNSA. The CDR3 DNA follows: TGTGCCAGCACCGGGGGAGGGGCCCAAGAGACCCAGTACTTC. Protein sequence: CASTGGGAQETQYF.

There are a few counts of this clonotype. CDR3 in amino acids: CASSHLSGRETKNIQYF. As DNA, the CDR3 is TGTGCCAGCAGCCACCTTAGCGGCAGGGAAACCAAAAACATTCAGTACTTC. V and J are TRBV3-1 and TRBJ2-4, with D maybe TRBD2 (6 bases). V was cut by 3 bases and J by 2 bases, with 17 bases left in between. The CDR3 runs to 17 residues. The germline V gene has CDR1 LGHDT and CDR2 YNNKEL (reference sequence).

This clonotype has only a few counts. The chain joins TRBV12-3 or TRBV12-4 to TRBJ2-1, with D tentatively TRBD1 (6 bases). V was clipped by 5 bases and J by 6 bases, with 14 bases between them. This CDR3 comprises 14 residues. The CDR3 region is CASSKDRSRNEQFF. CDR3 coding DNA: TGTGCCAGCAGTAAAGACAGGAGTCGCAATGAGCAGTTCTTC.

The genes are TRBV2 and TRBJ2-3, with 8 bases that match TRBD2. The germline CDR1 and CDR2 sequences are SNHLY and FYNNEI. CDR3 length equals 17 residues. The junction had 15 bases not matched to a gene; V was cut back by 7 bases and J by 3 bases. The CDR3 DNA reads as TGTGCCAGCACCGGGGGCACCGGGACTAGGGGAACAGATACGCAGTATTTT. Its protein is CASTGGTGTRGTDTQYF.

V gene TRBV4-3 combines with J gene TRBJ2-7; D is ambiguous. Trimming pared 1 base from V and 5 bases from J, leaving 15 bases between. Germline lookup yields CDR1 LGHNA and CDR2 YSLEER. The CDR3 totals 15 residues. In DNA form, the CDR3 reads TGCGCCAGCAGCCAAGGGGGTGGGATAGGCGACGAGCAGTACTTC. Protein: CASSQGGGIGDEQYF.

This clonotype appeared a few times. CDR3 region: CASSVQDRVNSPLHF. In nucleotides, the CDR3 is TGCGCCAGCAGCGTGCAGGACAGGGTTAATTCACCCCTCCACTTT. This rearrangement joins TRBV5-1 to TRBJ1-6; 8 nucleotides align to TRBD1. Per the germline V gene, CDR1 is SGHRS and CDR2 is YFSETQ. This CDR3 region has 15 residues. Unmatched junction bases numbered 6, after V lost 4 bases and J lost 6 bases. The variable domain in full, completed from reference TRBV5-1 and TRBJ1-6, reads KAGVTQTPRYLIKTRGQQVTLSCSPISGHRSVSWYQQTPGQGLQFLFEYFSETQRNKGNFPGRFSGRQFSNSRSEMNVSTLELGDSALYLCASSVQDRVNSPLHFGNGTRLTVT.

The sample holds a few counts of this clonotype. V usage is TRBV28 and J usage is TRBJ1-4, with a possible D match to TRBD1 (6 bases). Germline V gene lookup returns CDR1 MDHEN and CDR2 SYDVKM. V was clipped by 7 bases and J by 11 bases, with 14 bases between them. This CDR3 contains 12 residues. DNA for the CDR3: TGTGCCAGCATCACCCAGGGGACCAAACTGTTTTTT. Protein sequence: CASITQGTKLFF. The complete variable domain, with remaining parts taken from reference TRBV28 and TRBJ1-4, reads DVKVTQSSRYLVKRTGEKVFLECVQDMDHENMFWYRQDPGLGLRLIYFSYDVKMKEKGDIPEGYSVSREKKERFSLILESASTNQTSMYLCASITQGTKLFFGSGTQLSVL.

This clonotype showed up just a few times. This chain connects TRBV29-1 to TRBJ2-1; a possible D gene is TRBD2 (6 bases). The CDR3 spans 13 residues. Germline V CDR1 and CDR2: SQVTM, ANQGSEA. Trimming stripped 7 bases from V and 7 bases from J, with 17 bases between. The CDR3 DNA is TGCAGCGCCCCGAAGCTAGCGAAGAATGAGCAGTTCTTC. Amino acid sequence: CSAPKLAKNEQFF.

In its sample, this clonotype was seen many times. The V call is TRBV28, the J call TRBJ2-7; TRBD2 might be the D (6 bases). This CDR3 region has 16 residues. Trimming shortened V by 5 bases and J by 3 bases, and 20 bases separated the two germline ends. In germline, CDR1 is MDHEN, CDR2 SYDVKM. The CDR3 region is CASSPQGGGFFYEQYF. In nucleotides, the CDR3 is TGTGCCAGCAGTCCCCAGGGTGGGGGGTTCTTCTACGAGCAGTACTTC.

In this sample, this clonotype turned up a few times. The rearrangement links TRBV19 to TRBJ1-4, with D unresolved. This CDR3 region has 16 residues. Germline lookup yields CDR1 LNHDA and CDR2 SQIVND (reference sequence). Between the trimmed V and J ends, which lost 5 bases and 8 bases, there was a span of 21 bases. CDR3 DNA: TGTGCCAGTAGTGTCCAACTCTCTCGTCTGCGGGAAAAACTGTTTTTT. Its translation is CASSVQLSRLREKLFF.